A single sample is the source of the 9 T cell receptor beta chains below, sequenced in a study of OX40 agonist ivuxolimab in advanced cancers. The repertoire was sequenced with immunoSEQ multiplex PCR; TCRdb's copy has only in-frame clones and lacks some. The sample yields 80,000 or so clones, around nine tenths seen once. The sequencing used CD4+ or CD8+ T cells sorted from blood, collected in a trial of the OX40 agonist ivuxolimab. All receptors derive from an adult with an advanced solid tumor such as melanoma, head and neck, liver or kidney cancer.

This sequence joins TRBV13 and TRBJ2-7; D gene unclear. V lost 5 bases and J 0 bases, leaving 11 bases between the germline ends. Germline assignment: CDR1 PRHDT and CDR2 FYEKMQ (reference sequence). This CDR3 comprises 14 residues. The CDR3: CASSQTWGSYEQYF. The DNA of the CDR3 is TGTGCCAGCAGCCAGACCTGGGGCTCCTACGAGCAGTACTTC.

The genes are TRBV6-6 and TRBJ1-2; D possibly corresponds to TRBD1 (5 bases). V gave up 6 bases and J gave up 8 bases, with 13 bases separating them. Germline V gene lookup returns CDR1 MNHNY and CDR2 SVGAGI (reference sequence). The CDR3 spans 12 residues. The CDR3 nucleotides read TGTGCCAGCAGCCGAGGGGTTTGGGGCTACACCTTC. Translated, it gives CASSRGVWGYTF.

The chain couples TRBV29-1 to TRBJ2-7; tentative D call: TRBD2 (5 bases). The V gene's germline CDR1 is SQVTM and CDR2 ANQGSEA. This CDR3 is 13 amino acids long. Deletions cut 5 bases from V and 2 bases from J, with 13 bases between. The CDR3 here is CSVLDYQTYEQYF. CDR3 DNA sequence: TGCAGCGTTTTAGACTACCAAACCTACGAGCAGTACTTC.

This chain links TRBV4-1 with TRBJ1-3, with 9 bases fitting TRBD1. The ends lost 1 base at V and 4 bases at J; junction bases unmatched: 5. Per the germline V gene, CDR1 is MGHRA and CDR2 is YSYEKL. The CDR3 length is 16 residues. CDR3 DNA sequence: TGCGCCAGCAGCCAAGGCGGGACAGGGAGAGGAAACACCATATATTTT. The encoded protein is CASSQGGTGRGNTIYF.

The chain joins TRBV27 to TRBJ2-5; the D gene is possibly TRBD2 (6 bases). This CDR3 is 14 amino acids long. Trimming shortened V by 5 bases and J by 4 bases, and 14 bases separated the two germline ends. In germline, CDR1 is MNHEY, CDR2 SMNVEV (reference sequence). In DNA form, the CDR3 reads TGTGCCAGCAGTAAAACAGGTAGCGGAGAGACCCAGTACTTC. This gives the protein CASSKTGSGETQYF.

The chain links TRBV2 to TRBJ1-1, with unresolved D. Trimming shortened V by 5 bases and J by 6 bases, and 10 bases separated the two germline ends. The CDR3 is 12 residues long. The germline V gene has CDR1 SNHLY and CDR2 FYNNEI. The CDR3 here is CASSFIAAEAFF. DNA of the CDR3: TGTGCCAGCAGTTTTATTGCCGCTGAAGCTTTCTTT.

The rearrangement links TRBV1 to TRBJ2-3; the listed D gene, TRBD2, was not tested against the DNA. TRBV1 constitutes a pseudogene. This CDR3 is 17 amino acids long. The DNA for the CDR3 is TGCACCAGCACACGATCGGGGGTATTGGTGTCCGCAGATACGCAGTATTTT. It specifies CTSTRSGVLVSADTQYF.

This clone was seen just once. This chain joins TRBV19 and TRBJ1-2, with D hard to call. The germline V gene has CDR1 LNHDA and CDR2 SQIVND (reference sequence). This CDR3 comprises 11 residues. The ends were cut back, 7 bases at V and 0 bases at J, with 3 bases in the middle. CDR3 sequence reads: CASTANYGYTF. CDR3 coding DNA: TGTGCCAGTACGGCTAACTATGGCTACACCTTC.

V and J are TRBV19 and TRBJ2-7; no definite D call. The germline V and J ends were trimmed by 8 bases and 9 bases, with 14 bases remaining between them. The V gene's germline CDR1 is LNHDA and CDR2 SQIVND (reference sequence). There are 11 residues in the CDR3. CDR3 loop: CASGPPVAQYF. The DNA for the CDR3 is TGTGCCAGTGGTCCCCCGGTCGCGCAGTACTTC.